The 27 T cell receptor beta chains listed next were all sequenced from one sample in a study of response to subunit inactivated influenza vaccine. From the RT-PCR reads, TCRdb called clonotypes with MiXCR, one entry per CDR3 protein. Here the sample spans around 200,000 distinct CDR3 sequences, approximately 12% being singletons. This sample was shared with a second study, whose subject was T cells expressing NK-cell markers. Turning to that study: The authors generated TCR beta cDNA through 5'RACE template switching with UMIs.

The sequences come from CD8+ T cells sorted from PBMCs, collected 11 to 12 days after vaccination. These receptors all stem from a man aged 50 to 59 who received an inactivated influenza vaccine.

This clonotype has more than one count but fewer than ten. This chain connects TRBV23-1 to TRBJ1-5; TRBD1 aligns across 7 bases. TRBV23-1 falls under the ORF class, with uncertain function. Losses at the gene ends were 3 bases for V and 6 bases for J; bases not matched to a gene: 8. CDR3 length: 15 amino acids. The CDR3, as DNA: TGCGCCAGCAGTCAGGATGACAGGGAGGGTCAGCCCCAGCATTTT. Protein: CASSQDDREGQPQHF.

This clonotype has a single count. The CDR3 reads CASSFEYGLLAGANVLTF. The CDR3 bases are TGTGCCAGCAGTTTTGAGTACGGCCTTTTGGCTGGGGCCAACGTCCTGACTTTC. V and J are TRBV12-3 or TRBV12-4 and TRBJ2-6; D not resolved. The ends were cut back, 3 bases at V and 2 bases at J, with 17 bases in the middle. The CDR3 is 18 residues long.

This clonotype was observed a handful of times. The chain employs TRBV11-2 and TRBJ1-5; 8 positions agree with TRBD1. CDR1 and CDR2 from the germline V gene are SGHAT and FQNNGV. The CDR3 covers 15 residues. J was trimmed by 11 bases and V by 3 bases; bases with no gene match: 12. The CDR3 nucleotides read TGTGCCAGCAGCTTGGGGACAGGCGGAGGGTTGGCCCAGCATTTT. Its translation is CASSLGTGGGLAQHF.

This clonotype was recorded a few times. The CDR3 nucleotides read TGTGCCAGCAGCCAATACGGGACAGCTTCCTACGAGCAGTACTTC. Translated: CASSQYGTASYEQYF. The chain employs TRBV9 and TRBJ2-7; TRBD1 aligns across 7 bases. The CDR3 covers 15 residues. In germline, CDR1 is SGDLS, CDR2 YYNGEE. Trimming removed 4 bases from V and 1 base from J; junction bases left unmatched: 8.

This clonotype has a handful of counts. The chain links TRBV12-3 or TRBV12-4 to TRBJ2-7, with 12 bases fitting TRBD2. CDR3 size: 14 residues. V dropped 5 bases and J dropped 6; count of bases not matched to a gene: 5. The CDR3 nucleotides are TGTGCCAGCAGTGCACTAGCGGGGGGCGTCGAGCAGTACTTC. Protein sequence: CASSALAGGVEQYF.

The sample holds many counts of this clonotype. The chain has TRBV6-1 and TRBJ2-1; D uncertain. The CDR3 consists of 12 residues. The germline V gene encodes CDR1 MNHNS and CDR2 SASEGT. Trimming shortened V by 6 bases and J by 6 bases, and 9 bases separated the two germline ends. The CDR3 nucleotides read TGTGCCAGCAGCGACTCAGCCAATGAGCAGTTCTTC. It translates to CASSDSANEQFF.

Only a few counts were recorded for this clonotype. V is TRBV20-1 and J is TRBJ2-5; 11 bases line up with TRBD2. The CDR3 is 16 residues long. V lost 0 bases and J lost 1; bases outside the gene matches: 4. The germline gives CDR1 DFQATT, CDR2 SNEGSKA (reference sequence). The CDR3 DNA follows: TGCAGTGCTAGAGATTTGACTAGCGGGGCCCAAGAGACCCAGTACTTC. Residues: CSARDLTSGAQETQYF.

This clonotype has a handful of counts. The chain employs TRBV7-8 and TRBJ1-6, with a tentative D call TRBD1 (5 bases). The CDR3 runs to 14 residues. Trimming took 3 bases from V and 7 from J, leaving 10 bases between them. CDR1 and CDR2 (germline): SGHVS, FQNEAQ. For the CDR3, the DNA is TGTGCCAGCAGCTTTGACAGTAGAAATTCACCCCTCCACTTT. Translation gives CASSFDSRNSPLHF.

This clonotype occurred many times. This chain uses TRBV12-3 or TRBV12-4 with TRBJ2-1; TRBD1 agrees at 8 bases. V shed 6 bases and J 3 bases; nucleotides not matched to a gene: 10. The length of the CDR3 is 16 residues. CDR3 residues: CASRETGQGLYNEQFF. In DNA, the CDR3 is TGTGCCAGCAGGGAAACCGGACAGGGACTCTACAATGAGCAGTTCTTC.

The V gene is TRBV9, the J gene TRBJ2-1; 8 bases map to TRBD1. The CDR3 loop spans 15 amino acids. V gave up 1 base and J gave up 7 bases; unmatched junction bases: 7. Germline loops: CDR1 SGDLS, CDR2 YYNGEE. The CDR3 loop reads CASSVWQGAGNEQFF. CDR3 bases: TGTGCCAGCAGCGTATGGCAGGGGGCCGGAAATGAGCAGTTCTTC.

V gene TRBV15 combines with J gene TRBJ1-1; possible D gene TRBD1, 5 bases. V was clipped by 0 bases and J by 3 bases, with 23 bases between them. CDR1 is LNHNV and CDR2 is YYDKDF in the germline V gene (reference sequence). This CDR3 contains 19 residues. The CDR3 loop reads CATSRDLAIRGAGDTEAFF. The CDR3, as DNA: TGTGCCACCAGCAGAGATCTGGCGATCCGCGGAGCGGGGGACACTGAAGCTTTCTTT. Together with reference TRBV15 and TRBJ1-1, the CDR3 gives the full variable domain: DAMVIQNPRYQVTQFGKPVTLSCSQTLNHNVMYWYQQKSSQAPKLLFHYYDKDFNNEADTPDNFQSRRPNTSFCFLDIRSPGLGDTAMYLCATSRDLAIRGAGDTEAFFGQGTRLTVV.

This clonotype showed up just a few times. The rearrangement joins TRBV5-6 to TRBJ1-5, with D tentatively TRBD1 (6 bases). The CDR3 loop spans 15 amino acids. Germline CDR1 is SGHDT and CDR2 is YYEEEE. V lost 5 bases and J 3 bases, leaving 15 bases between the germline ends. The chain's CDR3 is CASSSTGHFNQPQHF. In DNA, the CDR3 is TGTGCCAGCAGTTCGACGGGACACTTCAATCAGCCCCAGCATTTT.

The gene calls are TRBV2 and TRBJ2-1, with D possibly matching TRBD1 (6 bases). V shed 8 bases and J shed 4 bases, with 21 bases lying between them. From germline, CDR1 is SNHLY and CDR2 FYNNEI. This CDR3 comprises 16 residues. The CDR3 reads CASSGPGQIRYNEQFF. CDR3 DNA sequence: TGTGCCAGCTCCGGGCCCGGACAGATAAGGTACAATGAGCAGTTCTTC.

The V gene is TRBV5-8, the J gene TRBJ2-3; D gene unclear. Germline lookup yields CDR1 SGHTS and CDR2 YDEGEE. The CDR3 extends over 14 amino acids. V lost 0 bases to trimming and J lost 5 bases, with 10 bases between them. The DNA of the CDR3 is TGTGCCAGCAGCTTGGTAAGGGCTGGAGATACGCAGTATTTT. Its translation: CASSLVRAGDTQYF.

For this clonotype: A junction boundary mismatches the germline segment, possibly from a read error. The chain carries TRBV7-8 and TRBJ2-7; the D is unclear. The CDR3 has 13 amino acids. Germline CDR1 and CDR2: SGHVS and FQNEAQ. CDR3 nucleotide sequence: TGTGCCATGGGCCTCAGGCTCTCCTTCGAGCAGTACTTC. As protein: CAMGLRLSFEQYF.

This clonotype was observed a few times. J is TRBJ2-1 and V is TRBV5-4; D unresolved. Per germline, CDR1 SGHNT and CDR2 YYREEE (reference sequence). CDR3 length: 13 amino acids. V was trimmed by 1 base and J by 4 bases, leaving 6 bases between them. CDR3 amino acids: CASSLKLYNEQFF. The CDR3 bases are TGTGCCAGCAGCTTGAAACTGTACAATGAGCAGTTCTTC.

There are a few counts of this clonotype. The V gene is TRBV11-2, the J gene TRBJ2-3, with 13 bases aligning to TRBD2. Looked up from germline, CDR1 is SGHAT and CDR2 is FQNNGV. CDR3 length: 20 residues. V shed 4 bases and J 3 bases; nucleotides not matched to a gene: 16. This chain's CDR3 is CASSSHQGLAGRSITDTQYF. The CDR3 coding sequence is TGTGCCAGCAGCTCCCACCAGGGACTAGCGGGGAGGAGTATAACAGATACGCAGTATTTT.

This clonotype was seen only a few times. This chain connects TRBV6-2 or TRBV6-3 to TRBJ2-5, with 7 positions matching TRBD1. The CDR3 length is 13 residues. J lost 7 bases, V lost 11 bases, and 13 bases had no gene match. Per germline, CDR1 MNHEY and CDR2 SVGEGT. The CDR3 nucleotides read TGTGCCTCAGAACAGGGGAAGAGAGCGACCCAGTACTTC. It encodes CASEQGKRATQYF.

This clonotype was seen many times. The chain has TRBV11-1 and TRBJ2-1, with TRBD2 matching 8 bases. The V and J ends lost 4 bases and 4 bases, in that order; junction bases with no gene match: 15. Germline CDR1 SGHAT, CDR2 FQDESV (reference sequence). The CDR3 has 18 amino acids. CDR3 in amino acids: CASSSSQLQRGQYNEQFF. In DNA form, the CDR3 reads TGTGCCAGCAGCTCAAGCCAGCTCCAGCGGGGGCAATACAATGAGCAGTTCTTC.

The table lists this clonotype with many counts. The chain combines TRBV28 with TRBJ2-4; TRBD2 is a possible D gene (5 bases). V dropped 6 bases and J dropped 9 bases, with 21 bases sitting between them. The CDR3 totals 15 residues. From germline, CDR1 is MDHEN and CDR2 SYDVKM. For the CDR3, the DNA is TGTGCCAGCAGCCCGCCGGAGGTCCAAATTTCCATTCAGTACTTC. Its translation: CASSPPEVQISIQYF.

This clonotype has just one count. The V call is TRBV11-2, the J call TRBJ2-2; D perhaps matches TRBD2 (6 bases). The V end lost 5 bases, the J end lost 13 bases, and 20 bases lay between the germline ends. The CDR3 runs 14 residues. Germline V lookup: CDR1 SGHAT, CDR2 FQNNGV. CDR3 nucleotide sequence: TGTGCCAGCAGCCTAACAGATCGGACTATCGGGCTGTTTTTT. Protein: CASSLTDRTIGLFF.

The CDR3 nucleotides are TGTGCCAGCAGCCAAGATTTCCCGGGGTCCTACGAGCAGTACTTC. Translating it yields CASSQDFPGSYEQYF. The chain couples TRBV4-2 to TRBJ2-7; D is perhaps TRBD2 (5 bases). The germline V and J ends were trimmed by 0 bases and 1 base, with 10 bases remaining between them. The germline V gene has CDR1 LGHNA and CDR2 YNFKEQ. The CDR3 sequence is 15 residues long.

V usage is TRBV5-1 and J usage is TRBJ1-1; D not certain. V shed 5 bases and J shed 1 base, with 6 bases lying between them. This CDR3 contains 12 residues. The V gene's germline CDR1 is SGHRS and CDR2 YFSETQ. CDR3 bases: TGCGCCAGCAGACGGACGAACACTGAAGCTTTCTTT. Its translation: CASRRTNTEAFF. The full variable domain, in which reference TRBV5-1 and TRBJ1-1 provide the parts outside the CDR3, is KAGVTQTPRYLIKTRGQQVTLSCSPISGHRSVSWYQQTPGQGLQFLFEYFSETQRNKGNFPGRFSGRQFSNSRSEMNVSTLELGDSALYLCASRRTNTEAFFGQGTRLTVV.

This sequence joins TRBV6-6 and TRBJ2-3; D gene uncertain. V lost 2 bases to trimming and J lost 5 bases, with 5 bases between them. This CDR3 has 12 amino acids. Germline CDR1 MNHNY, CDR2 SVGAGI (reference sequence). The chain's CDR3 is CASSYGRDTQYF. The CDR3, as DNA: TGTGCCAGCAGTTACGGACGAGATACGCAGTATTTT.

In this sample, this clonotype turned up a few times. The chain is built from TRBV6-1 and TRBJ2-3; 8 bases agree with TRBD2. The J segment lost 6 bases and the V segment lost 5 bases, leaving 10 bases of the junction unmatched. CDR3 length: 15 residues. CDR1 and CDR2 (germline): MNHNS, SASEGT. CDR3 in DNA: TGTGCCAGCAGTCTAACTAGCGGCTCCTCGGATACGCAGTATTTT. It codes for CASSLTSGSSDTQYF.

This chain links TRBV13 with TRBJ2-1; TRBD2 might be the D (6 bases). Germline V lookup: CDR1 PRHDT, CDR2 FYEKMQ (reference sequence). Trimming took off 5 bases at V and 5 bases at J, with 10 bases between the two ends. The length of the CDR3 is 13 residues. This chain's CDR3 is CASSAGLHNEQFF. The DNA for the CDR3 is TGTGCCAGCAGCGCGGGACTTCACAATGAGCAGTTCTTC.

This clonotype turned up a few times. The chain employs TRBV27 and TRBJ2-1; 10 bases line up with TRBD2. From germline, CDR1 is MNHEY and CDR2 SMNVEV (reference sequence). This CDR3 contains 14 residues. With 2 bases clipped from V and 8 bases from J, the junction kept 3 bases outside the gene matches. The CDR3, as DNA: TGTGCCAGCAGTTTAAGCGGGAGGGCCTATGAGCAGTTCTTC. Translated: CASSLSGRAYEQFF.